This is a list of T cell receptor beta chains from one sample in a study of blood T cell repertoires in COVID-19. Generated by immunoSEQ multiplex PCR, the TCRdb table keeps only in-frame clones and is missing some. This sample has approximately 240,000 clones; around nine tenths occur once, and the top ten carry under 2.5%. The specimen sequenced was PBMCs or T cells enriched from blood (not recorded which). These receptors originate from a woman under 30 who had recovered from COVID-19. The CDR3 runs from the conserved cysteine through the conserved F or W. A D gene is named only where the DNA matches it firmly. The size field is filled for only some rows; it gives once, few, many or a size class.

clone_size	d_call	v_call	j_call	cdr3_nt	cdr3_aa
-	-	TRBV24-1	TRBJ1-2	TGTGCCACCAGTGACCCTAGTCTAGACGGCTACACCTTC	CATSDPSLDGYTF
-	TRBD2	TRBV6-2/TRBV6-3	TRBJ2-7	TGTGCCAGCAGTCCGGCGGGGGGCCCCTACGAGCAGTACTTC	CASSPAGGPYEQYF
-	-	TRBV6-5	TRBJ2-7	TGTGCCAGCAGTTACGGGAGATTACCCTACGAGCAGTACTTC	CASSYGRLPYEQYF
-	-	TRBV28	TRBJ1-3	TGTGCCAGCAGTCTCACAGACGACAGTTTAGGAAACACCATATATTTT	CASSLTDDSLGNTIYF
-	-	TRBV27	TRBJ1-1	TGTGCCAGCAGTTACGGGGGGCAAACTGAAGCTTTCTTT	CASSYGGQTEAFF
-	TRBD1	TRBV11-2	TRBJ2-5	TGTGCCAGCAGCTTAATGAGGGACAGTAACCTACAAGAGACCCAGTACTTC	CASSLMRDSNLQETQYF
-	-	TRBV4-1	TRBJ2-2	TGCGCCAGCAGCCCCCATCGGGACACCGGGGAGCTGTTTTTT	CASSPHRDTGELFF
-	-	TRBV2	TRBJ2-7	TGTGCCAGCAGTCAGGAGGTAAGCTACGAGGAGCAGTACTTC	CASSQEVSYEEQYF
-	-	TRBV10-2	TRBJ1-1	TGCGCCAGCAGGCAGAAGGGGGTGAACACTGAAGCTTTCTTT	CASRQKGVNTEAFF
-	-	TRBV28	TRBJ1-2	TGTGCCAGCAGTTCCTCCAGGGATGGCTACACCTTC	CASSSSRDGYTF
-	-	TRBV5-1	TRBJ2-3	TGCGCCAGCTCCCAGCAGCTTGCTTTGCAGGGGAGCACAGATACGCAGTATTTT	CASSQQLALQGSTDTQYF
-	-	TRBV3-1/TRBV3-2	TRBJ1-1	TGTGCCAGCAGCCCCCAAGGGGGGGCTGGCACTGAAGCTTTCTTT	CASSPQGGAGTEAFF
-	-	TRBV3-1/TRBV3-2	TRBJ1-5	TGTGCCAGAGAGATCCCCACGGAGAACATTTCCAATCAGCCCCAGCATTTT	CAREIPTENISNQPQHF
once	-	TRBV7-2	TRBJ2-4	TGTGCCAGCAGCTTAGATCCGACAGGTATTATTCAGTACTTC	CASSLDPTGIIQYF
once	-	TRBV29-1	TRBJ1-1	TGCAGCGTGACAGGCCGGAGGAAATCGAACACTGAAGCTTTCTTT	CSVTGRRKSNTEAFF
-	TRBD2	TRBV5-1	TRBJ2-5	TGCGCCAGCAGCTTGGGACTAGCGGGAGATGCGGAGACCCAGTACTTC	CASSLGLAGDAETQYF
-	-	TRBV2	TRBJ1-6	TGTGCCAGCACTATCGGGAGTAGTTCACCCCTCCACTTT	CASTIGSSSPLHF
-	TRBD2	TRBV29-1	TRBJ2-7	TGCAGCGCAATAGCGGGAGCCCACTACGAGCAGTACTTC	CSAIAGAHYEQYF
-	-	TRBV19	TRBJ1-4	TGTGCCAGTAGTCAGACAGCAGGGTATGAAAAACTGTTTTTT	CASSQTAGYEKLFF
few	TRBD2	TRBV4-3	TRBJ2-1	TGCGCCAGCAGCCCTAGCGGGGGGGCCTACAATGAGCAGTTCTTC	CASSPSGGAYNEQFF
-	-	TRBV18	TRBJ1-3	TGTGCCAGCTCATCGGACATGGAAAACACCATATATTTT	CASSSDMENTIYF
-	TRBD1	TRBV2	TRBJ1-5	TGTGCCAGCGGACAGGGAATCAATCAGCCCCAGCATTTT	CASGQGINQPQHF
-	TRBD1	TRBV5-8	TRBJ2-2	TGTGCCAGCAGCTTGCCAACAGGGGGCGCGTGGACCGGGGAGCTGTTTTTT	CASSLPTGGAWTGELFF
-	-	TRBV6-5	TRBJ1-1	TGTGCCAGCAGTTCCTTAGGGGGGGGCACTGAAGCTTTCTTT	CASSSLGGGTEAFF
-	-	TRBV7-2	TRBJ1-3	TGTGCCAGCAGCCATGACAGGTCCTCTGGAAACACCATATATTTT	CASSHDRSSGNTIYF
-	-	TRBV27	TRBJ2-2	TGTGCCAGCAGTTTACGGGATACCTCGCTGAACACCGGGGAGCTGTTTTTT	CASSLRDTSLNTGELFF
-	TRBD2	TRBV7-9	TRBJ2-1	TGTGCCAGCAGGTTCGGGGCGGGAGCTGTCAATGAGCAGTTCTTC	CASRFGAGAVNEQFF